The 9 T cell receptor beta chains reported below all come from one sample, sequenced in a study of T cell responses to AZD1222 COVID-19 vaccine. Profiling relied on immunoSEQ multiplex PCR, and the TCRdb table lists in-frame clones only, not all of them. Of around 100,000 clones listed, approximately 84% are singletons. The sequences come from peripheral blood, collected on day 0 of AZD1222 vaccination. These receptor sequences come from an adult in good health.

V usage is TRBV7-2 and J usage is TRBJ2-1; 10 nucleotides match TRBD2. The germline V gene encodes CDR1 SGHTA and CDR2 FQGNSA. CDR3 length equals 16 residues. Trimming at V came to 5 bases and at J to 10 bases, leaving 14 bases not matched to a gene. Here the CDR3 DNA reads TGTGCCAGCAGCCCCGCCGGCCTAGCGGGAGTCAGGGAGCAGTTCTTC. It is translated as CASSPAGLAGVREQFF.

V is TRBV18 and J is TRBJ1-1, with TRBD1 identical over 7 bases. This CDR3 is built from 15 residues. Germline V gene data show CDR1 as KGHSH and CDR2 as LQKENI. J was trimmed by 1 base and V by 2 bases; bases with no gene match: 4. For the CDR3, the DNA is TGTGCCAGCTCACCAAGTGACAGGGAGAACACTGAAGCTTTCTTT. The encoded protein is CASSPSDRENTEAFF.

This sequence joins TRBV25-1 and TRBJ2-1, with 7 positions matching TRBD2. Germline V gene sequence: CDR1 MGHDK, CDR2 SYGVNS. The V and J ends lost 6 bases and 4 bases, in that order; junction bases with no gene match: 9. CDR3 length: 15 amino acids. Here the CDR3 reads CASRASGGSYNEQFF. Here the CDR3 DNA reads TGTGCCAGCAGAGCTTCGGGCGGGAGTTACAATGAGCAGTTCTTC.

The chain is built from TRBV21-1 and TRBJ2-1; TRBD2 was called by the table and not checked on the DNA. TRBV21-1 is an annotated pseudogene. CDR3 length equals 19 residues. The CDR3 DNA is TGTGCCAGCAGCCTGGGGAGGGAGGCTAGCGGGAGCTCCTACAATGAGCAGTTCTTC. Its protein product is CASSLGREASGSSYNEQFF.

This rearrangement joins TRBV30 to TRBJ1-1; 7 bases agree with TRBD1. With V trimmed by 6 bases and J by 4 bases, 8 bases remained unmatched. CDR1 is GTSNPN, CDR2 SVGIG, per germline (reference sequence). CDR3 length: 13 amino acids. CDR3 nucleotides: TGTGCCTGTTCCTCTCAGGGGGGCACTGAAGCTTTCTTT. Amino acid sequence: CACSSQGGTEAFF.

This sequence joins TRBV28 and TRBJ1-2, with no clear D. Germline V lookup: CDR1 MDHEN, CDR2 SYDVKM. This CDR3 has 15 amino acids. V was cut by 6 bases and J by 2 bases, with 16 bases left in between. The CDR3 DNA sequence: TGTGCCAGCAGCCGTGACCGGGGTGCGAACTATGGCTACACCTTC. The encoded protein is CASSRDRGANYGYTF.

The chain employs TRBV5-4 and TRBJ2-2, with a possible D match to TRBD2 (5 bases). The germline V and J ends were trimmed by 6 bases and 7 bases, with 19 bases remaining between them. Germline V gene data show CDR1 as SGHNT and CDR2 as YYREEE (reference sequence). The CDR3 consists of 15 residues. As DNA, the CDR3 is TGTGCCAGCACCCCGACCACCGGGGTCGGCGGGGAGCTGTTTTTT. Amino acid sequence: CASTPTTGVGGELFF.

CDR3 loop: CASTPGQRDQPQHF. CDR3 in DNA: TGTGCCAGCACCCCCGGACAGAGGGATCAGCCCCAGCATTTT. The chain couples TRBV28 to TRBJ1-5; maybe TRBD1 (6 bases). CDR1 is MDHEN and CDR2 is SYDVKM in the germline V gene. The CDR3 is 14 amino acids. V was clipped by 7 bases and J by 5 bases, with 15 bases between them.

This clone was detected only a few times. The V and J genes are TRBV6-5 and TRBJ1-5; TRBD1 matches 7 bases. The germline V gene has CDR1 MNHEY and CDR2 SVGAGI. CDR3 length: 14 amino acids. The J segment lost 6 bases and the V segment lost 7 bases, leaving 9 bases of the junction unmatched. CDR3 nucleotide sequence: TGTGCCAGCACGGGACAGATTACGTCTCAGCCCCAGCATTTT. Protein product: CASTGQITSQPQHF.